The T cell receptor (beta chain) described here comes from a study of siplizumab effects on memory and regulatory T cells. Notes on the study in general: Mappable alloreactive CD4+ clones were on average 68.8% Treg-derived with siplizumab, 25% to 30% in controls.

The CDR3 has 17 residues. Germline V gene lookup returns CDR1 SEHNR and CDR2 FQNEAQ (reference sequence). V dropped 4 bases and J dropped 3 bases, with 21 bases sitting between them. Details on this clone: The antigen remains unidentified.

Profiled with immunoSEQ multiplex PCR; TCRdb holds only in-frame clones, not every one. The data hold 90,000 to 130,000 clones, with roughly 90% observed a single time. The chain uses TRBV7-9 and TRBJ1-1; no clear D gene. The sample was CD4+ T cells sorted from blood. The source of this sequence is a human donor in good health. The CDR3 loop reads CASSWRLNRPQHTEAFF. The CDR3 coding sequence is TGTGCCAGCAGCTGGCGTCTTAATAGGCCCCAGCACACTGAAGCTTTCTTT.